Listed here are 18 T cell receptor beta chains from one sample, sequenced in a study of T cells in Graves' hyperthyroidism and ophthalmopathy. What was amplified from RNA transcripts were TCR beta CDR3 regions. The HTBI primer set served for first-round RT-PCR of the TCR CDR3. MiXCR was run by TCRdb on the multiplex PCR reads, yielding one entry per CDR3 protein. The sample records 200,000 to 300,000 distinct CDR3 sequences, approximately 25% being singletons. Sequenced material: blood. These receptors came from a middle-aged woman with Graves' ophthalmopathy.

Many counts were recorded for this clonotype. The chain links TRBV27 to TRBJ2-2; D uncertain. V was pared by 1 base and J by 3 bases, with 9 bases between. From germline, CDR1 is MNHEY and CDR2 SMNVEV (reference sequence). CDR3 length equals 15 residues. The CDR3 loop is CASSLFLPDTGELFF. Written as DNA, the CDR3 is TGTGCCAGCAGTTTATTCCTACCCGACACCGGGGAGCTGTTTTTT.

V is TRBV11-2 and J is TRBJ1-1, with D tentatively TRBD1 (5 bases). The CDR3 runs 15 residues. Trimming pared 2 bases from V and 1 base from J, leaving 11 bases between. Germline CDR1 and CDR2: SGHAT and FQNNGV. CDR3 DNA: TGTGCCAGCAGCTTAAACGTGGGACCGAACACTGAAGCTTTCTTT. Its translation is CASSLNVGPNTEAFF.

This clonotype was observed many times. The chain combines TRBV10-3 with TRBJ2-7; TRBD1 aligns across 8 bases. Germline V gene lookup returns CDR1 ENHRY and CDR2 SYGVKD. V shed 5 bases, J shed 4 bases, and the junction held 10 bases outside the gene matches. The CDR3 extends over 15 amino acids. CDR3 region: CAISLLDRAKYEQYF. CDR3 nucleotide sequence: TGTGCCATCAGTCTTCTGGACAGGGCCAAATACGAGCAGTACTTC.

This clonotype was counted at least ten times. V and J are TRBV29-1 and TRBJ2-7, with D possibly matching TRBD2 (6 bases). The CDR3 has 11 residues. Germline V gene sequence: CDR1 SQVTM, CDR2 ANQGSEA. The V gene lost 7 bases and the J gene lost 0 bases, with 7 bases spanning the gap. The DNA of the CDR3 is TGCAGCGCCGGGAGCTCCTACGAGCAGTACTTC. Translated: CSAGSSYEQYF.

The rearrangement joins TRBV6-5 to TRBJ1-1; no definite D call. The germline V gene has CDR1 MNHEY and CDR2 SVGAGI. V lost 2 bases to trimming and J lost 0 bases, with 7 bases between them. The length of the CDR3 is 14 residues. CDR3 nucleotide sequence: TGTGCCAGCAGTTACCCGCCAATGAACACTGAAGCTTTCTTT. Amino acids: CASSYPPMNTEAFF.

This clonotype was picked up many times. The V gene is TRBV30, the J gene TRBJ1-1; tentative D call: TRBD1 (6 bases). Germline CDR1 is GTSNPN and CDR2 is SVGIG (reference sequence). Between the trimmed V and J ends, which lost 3 bases and 7 bases, there was a span of 9 bases. This CDR3 spans 11 amino acids. Written as DNA, the CDR3 is TGTGCCTGGAGCCAGGACAGTGAAGCTTTCTTT. This codes for CAWSQDSEAFF.

This clonotype showed up many times. CDR3 sequence reads: CASSPRRGLSRNIQYF. CDR3 nucleotide sequence: TGTGCCAGCAGCCCTCGCAGGGGACTTAGCCGAAACATTCAGTACTTC. The chain carries TRBV28 and TRBJ2-4, with D possibly being TRBD1 or TRBD2 (6 bases each). The CDR3 covers 16 residues. Germline V gene lookup returns CDR1 MDHEN and CDR2 SYDVKM. Deletions cut 6 bases from V and 6 bases from J, with 21 bases between.

This clonotype was seen many times. This rearrangement joins TRBV3-1 to TRBJ2-7; TRBD2 matches at 8 bases. Germline loops: CDR1 LGHDT, CDR2 YNNKEL (reference sequence). After removal of 1 base from V and 11 bases from J, the junction contained 10 bases not matched to a gene. The CDR3 is 14 residues long. CDR3 nucleotide sequence: TGTGCCAGCAGCCAAGGTGGAAAGCGGGAGATAGAGTACTTC. Translating it yields CASSQGGKREIEYF.

Turning to this clonotype: With a much larger clone just one base away, this may be a read error. The V call is TRBV2, the J call TRBJ2-7; D unclear. Trimming shortened V by 5 bases and J by 6 bases, and 14 bases separated the two germline ends. The germline V gene encodes CDR1 SNHLY and CDR2 FYNNEI. The CDR3 is 13 amino acids. The CDR3 DNA is TGTGCCAGCAGTCTTATAAGCGTTAGCGAGCAGTACTTC. This encodes CASSLISVSEQYF.

This clonotype was recorded many times. The CDR3 reads CASSGRVASAGNTIYF. The CDR3 nucleotides read TGTGCCAGCAGTGGACGGGTGGCAAGCGCTGGAAACACCATATATTTT. V and J are TRBV2 and TRBJ1-3; D remains unclear. V was shortened by 4 bases and J by 2 bases, with 15 bases between the two germline ends. The germline CDR1 and CDR2 sequences are SNHLY and FYNNEI. The CDR3 is 16 amino acids.

This clonotype was detected ten times or more. The chain has TRBV6-2 or TRBV6-3 and TRBJ1-1; TRBD1 aligns across 7 bases. The trim removed 2 bases at V and 5 bases at J, leaving 2 bases unmatched. CDR1 is MNHEY and CDR2 is SVGEGT in the germline V gene. This CDR3 has 13 residues. The chain's CDR3 is CASSYTRGTEAFF. DNA of the CDR3: TGTGCCAGCAGTTACACCAGGGGGACTGAAGCTTTCTTT.

The V call is TRBV6-4, the J call TRBJ1-5; TRBD1 agrees at 12 bases. V lost 6 bases to trimming and J lost 0 bases; unmatched junction nucleotides: 12. The CDR3 totals 19 residues. Germline assignment: CDR1 MRHNA and CDR2 SNTAGT. CDR3 loop: CASRDPGTGGLYSNQPQHF. Here the CDR3 DNA reads TGTGCCAGCAGAGACCCCGGGACAGGGGGCTTATATAGCAATCAGCCCCAGCATTTT.

This clonotype was found many times. This chain joins TRBV20-1 and TRBJ2-7, with 11 bases that match TRBD2. This CDR3 has 16 amino acids. The V gene end was trimmed by 1 base and the J gene end by 3 bases; junction bases not matched to a gene: 8. Per the germline V gene, CDR1 is DFQATT and CDR2 is SNEGSKA (reference sequence). The CDR3 region has the DNA TGCAGTGCTAGAGCCACTAGTAGCGGGAGGGTCTACGAGCAGTACTTC. It translates to CSARATSSGRVYEQYF.

The table lists this clonotype with many counts. The V call is TRBV27, the J call TRBJ2-2, with TRBD2 matching over 12 bases. CDR1 and CDR2 from the germline V gene are MNHEY and SMNVEV (reference sequence). The CDR3 is 15 amino acids. J was trimmed by 5 bases and V by 5 bases; bases with no gene match: 3. This CDR3 reads CASSTTSGRTGELFF. CDR3 in DNA: TGTGCCAGCAGTACTACTAGCGGGAGGACCGGGGAGCTGTTTTTT.

This clonotype was recorded many times. The rearrangement joins TRBV7-9 to TRBJ1-1, with a tentative D call TRBD1 (6 bases). CDR1 SEHNR and CDR2 FQNEAQ come from the germline V gene (reference sequence). Trimming cost V 7 bases and J 7 bases, with 22 bases left between them. The CDR3 contains 15 residues. CDR3 loop: CASKGQLGYRDEAFF. In DNA form, the CDR3 reads TGTGCCAGCAAAGGACAGCTTGGTTACAGGGATGAAGCTTTCTTT.

This clonotype was seen ten or more times. The chain links TRBV12-3 or TRBV12-4 to TRBJ2-2, with D hard to call. The CDR3 is 15 residues long. V gave up 7 bases and J gave up 1 base, with 13 bases separating them. The CDR3 nucleotides are TGTGCCAGCACCCCCTCCCAACGGAACACCGGGGAGCTGTTTTTT. Translation gives CASTPSQRNTGELFF.

This clonotype was seen repeatedly, ten times or more. The chain couples TRBV20-1 to TRBJ1-2; 7 nucleotides align to TRBD1. CDR3 length equals 13 residues. J was trimmed by 7 bases and V by 6 bases; bases with no gene match: 11. Germline CDR1 DFQATT, CDR2 SNEGSKA (reference sequence). The CDR3 nucleotides are TGCAGTGCACGACTGCCGGACAGGTCTGGCTACACCTTC. The encoded protein is CSARLPDRSGYTF.

This clonotype was seen repeatedly, ten times or more. This chain links TRBV6-5 with TRBJ2-7, with 9 bases matching TRBD2. Trimming took 8 bases from V and 6 from J; bases not matched to a gene: 20. Germline values: CDR1 MNHEY, CDR2 SVGAGI. The CDR3 is made up of 17 amino acids. CDR3 sequence (DNA): TGTGCCAGCCATGTAGACTTTCGACTAGCGGTAGGCCCCGAGCAGTACTTC. Its translation is CASHVDFRLAVGPEQYF.